This is a list of T cell receptor beta chains from one sample in a study of T cells after posttransplantation cyclophosphamide. The method was immunoSEQ multiplex PCR; TCRdb's version includes in-frame clones alone and lacks a portion of them. This sample has tens of thousands of clones, with 95% to 98% found just once. The material sequenced was naive CD4+ T cells sorted from PBMCs. The receptor source for this set is a man between 40 and 49 years old in good health, CMV-negative, and a related stem cell transplant donor. Both conserved end residues are part of each CDR3. Size is omitted from some rows. Given values are once, few, many or a class for expanded clones.

j_gene	v_gene	abundance	CDR3aa
TRBJ1-2	TRBV28	few	CASSFQGFGYTF
TRBJ2-5	TRBV6-4	NA	CAHGRGSGETQYF
TRBJ2-1	TRBV29-1	NA	CSVERQSTYNEQFF
TRBJ2-5	TRBV19	NA	CASSATRSGTQYF
TRBJ1-3	TRBV18	NA	CASSPEGSSGNTIYF
TRBJ2-1	TRBV6-6	NA	CASSRLSGGYNEQFF
TRBJ1-4	TRBV2	once	CASSDSLDEKLFF
TRBJ1-2	TRBV27	NA	CASSPRWDSTYGYTF
TRBJ2-1	TRBV30	NA	CAWSLWRDFNNEQFF
TRBJ1-5	TRBV28	NA	CTSSFDRGSNQPQHF
TRBJ2-7	TRBV5-1	NA	CASSLYGQGASEQYF
TRBJ2-1	TRBV6-4	NA	CASSLLAGGSEQFF
TRBJ2-5	TRBV6-1	NA	CASSEMGRGETQYF
TRBJ2-7	TRBV5-6	NA	CASSLGGKYYEQYF
TRBJ2-3	TRBV5-5	NA	CASSSRPGLTTDTQYF
TRBJ2-5	TRBV7-9	once	CASSLGTVKETQYF
TRBJ1-5	TRBV7-9	NA	CASSFSGAISNQPQHF
TRBJ2-7	TRBV2	NA	CASSGDEQRRYF
TRBJ1-1	TRBV7-9	NA	CASSRLGQPNTEAFF
TRBJ1-1	TRBV5-6	NA	CASSWGTGMDTEAFF
TRBJ1-1	TRBV7-9	NA	CASSLGSGTTNTEAFF
TRBJ1-2	TRBV19	once	CASSIRRLSYGYTF
TRBJ1-1	TRBV7-8	NA	CASSLHRGLVTEAFF
TRBJ1-2	TRBV6-6	NA	CASSSNDRSYGYTF
TRBJ2-1	TRBV13	NA	CASSLFQGAVSNEQFF
TRBJ1-1	TRBV5-1	NA	CASSLGTGREWEAFF
TRBJ2-3	TRBV28	NA	CASSLPKGDLLTDTQYF
TRBJ2-3	TRBV27	NA	CASSSQGAQGTDTQYF
TRBJ2-2	TRBV7-2	once	CASSQQGSGELFF
TRBJ2-7	TRBV18	NA	CASSREKGLSYEQYF
TRBJ2-1	TRBV19	NA	CASSTGLEHYNEQFF
TRBJ2-3	TRBV7-2	NA	CASSLQVAGLSDTQYF
TRBJ2-2	TRBV27	NA	CASSFLGANTGELFF
TRBJ2-1	TRBV21-1	NA	CASSNLAGGPGRSNEQFF
TRBJ2-5	TRBV21-1	NA	CASSNGGQARETQYF
TRBJ2-7	TRBV4-1	NA	CASSQPGGDSSSYEQYF
TRBJ2-7	TRBV25-1	NA	CASSESSGSYEQYF
TRBJ1-1	TRBV11-2	once	CASSLAPLEAFF
TRBJ2-1	TRBV28	NA	CASSPIVGTSGPLDEQFF
TRBJ1-2	TRBV7-2	NA	CASSLDRFSTNYGYTF
TRBJ2-3	TRBV29-1	NA	CSVGVAGGETDTQYF
TRBJ1-1	TRBV28	NA	CASGRTGGAFF
TRBJ1-2	TRBV30	NA	CAWSVTIGQGPGYGYTF
TRBJ2-7	TRBV18	NA	CASSPGQGSYEQYF
TRBJ2-1	TRBV18	NA	CASAPSGDNEQFF
TRBJ2-2	TRBV19	NA	CASEDISTGELFF
TRBJ1-1	TRBV18	NA	CASSPPTQGRYTEAFF
TRBJ2-1	TRBV2	NA	CASSETRSSYNEQFF
TRBJ2-3	TRBV30	NA	CAWSEGLAGGGADTQYF
TRBJ2-7	TRBV27	NA	CASSPRTGTVVYEQYF
TRBJ2-1	TRBV28	NA	CASSLWGGYNEQFF
TRBJ2-1	TRBV14	NA	CASSQNILVGEQFF
TRBJ1-2	TRBV4-1	NA	CASSQDWNRAGPPNYGYTF
TRBJ2-7	TRBV7-2	NA	CASSRTQGSLYEQYF
TRBJ2-7	TRBV5-8	NA	CASSPGLAGFHEQYF